A selection of T cell receptor beta chains follows, all from one sample in a study of cytomegalovirus exposure and HLA in healthy donors. Sequenced by immunoSEQ multiplex PCR; TCRdb stores in-frame clones only, minus some. The repertoire includes tens of thousands of clones, 81% of them detected once, and 1% to 1.5% sits in the top ten. The specimen sequenced was PBMCs. The origin of the receptors is a girl aged 2 to 9 in good health and CMV-seropositive. CDR3s include the opening cysteine and the closing phenylalanine or tryptophan. Each record gives: clone size, D gene, V gene, J gene, CDR3 length, CDR3 protein. A D gene is named only where the DNA matches it firmly. Part of the rows lack a size; the others show once, few, many or a class for expanded clones.

abundance: once; d_gene: NA; v_gene: TRBV28; j_gene: TRBJ1-2; len: 11; CDR3aa: CASSMQGTYTF
abundance: NA; d_gene: TRBD1; v_gene: TRBV10-1; j_gene: TRBJ2-7; len: 15; CDR3aa: CASSFQGVRSYEQYF
abundance: NA; d_gene: NA; v_gene: TRBV6-5; j_gene: TRBJ1-3; len: 12; CDR3aa: CASSHRGNTIYF
abundance: NA; d_gene: NA; v_gene: TRBV6-1; j_gene: TRBJ2-1; len: 13; CDR3aa: CAVMGGSYNEQFF
abundance: NA; d_gene: TRBD2; v_gene: TRBV7-9; j_gene: TRBJ2-1; len: 15; CDR3aa: CASSPGLAGGYEQFF
abundance: once; d_gene: TRBD1; v_gene: TRBV29-1; j_gene: TRBJ2-7; len: 13; CDR3aa: CSVRQGFSYEQYF
abundance: NA; d_gene: NA; v_gene: TRBV6-6; j_gene: TRBJ1-2; len: 15; CDR3aa: CASSREGGKGYGYTF
abundance: NA; d_gene: NA; v_gene: TRBV15; j_gene: TRBJ2-1; len: 12; CDR3aa: CATSRAGNEQFF
abundance: NA; d_gene: TRBD1; v_gene: TRBV19; j_gene: TRBJ2-6; len: 19; CDR3aa: CASRGAGGLINSGANVLTF
abundance: NA; d_gene: TRBD2; v_gene: TRBV15; j_gene: TRBJ2-7; len: 15; CDR3aa: CATSTGTSGSYEQYF
abundance: NA; d_gene: TRBD1; v_gene: TRBV2; j_gene: TRBJ1-1; len: 15; CDR3aa: CASSAGTAMNTEAFF
abundance: NA; d_gene: TRBD1; v_gene: TRBV6-1; j_gene: TRBJ1-5; len: 15; CDR3aa: CASTAGQEGYQPQHF
abundance: NA; d_gene: NA; v_gene: TRBV4-1; j_gene: TRBJ1-1; len: 16; CDR3aa: CASSQEVYRTNTEAFF
abundance: NA; d_gene: NA; v_gene: TRBV6-5; j_gene: TRBJ2-5; len: 14; CDR3aa: CASNRGSAGETQYF
abundance: NA; d_gene: NA; v_gene: TRBV29-1; j_gene: TRBJ2-7; len: 12; CDR3aa: CSGGQTSYEQYF
abundance: NA; d_gene: NA; v_gene: TRBV6-4; j_gene: TRBJ2-3; len: 14; CDR3aa: CASSDSRDTDTQYF
abundance: once; d_gene: NA; v_gene: TRBV30; j_gene: TRBJ1-4; len: 13; CDR3aa: CAWSVQGREKLFF
abundance: once; d_gene: NA; v_gene: TRBV28; j_gene: TRBJ2-6; len: 16; CDR3aa: CASSSPGGTGANVLTF
abundance: NA; d_gene: NA; v_gene: TRBV10-3; j_gene: TRBJ1-2; len: 13; CDR3aa: CAISESGGYGYTF
abundance: NA; d_gene: NA; v_gene: TRBV13; j_gene: TRBJ2-1; len: 13; CDR3aa: CASSLVGRDEQFF
abundance: NA; d_gene: TRBD2; v_gene: TRBV4-1; j_gene: TRBJ2-1; len: 14; CDR3aa: CASSPLAGNNEQFF
abundance: NA; d_gene: TRBD1; v_gene: TRBV19; j_gene: TRBJ2-5; len: 13; CDR3aa: CASSKGGSETQYF
abundance: few; d_gene: TRBD1; v_gene: TRBV6-5; j_gene: TRBJ1-2; len: 14; CDR3aa: CASSQRQGDYGYTF
abundance: few; d_gene: NA; v_gene: TRBV5-1; j_gene: TRBJ2-6; len: 15; CDR3aa: CASSSNRVSINVLTF
abundance: few; d_gene: NA; v_gene: TRBV5-1; j_gene: TRBJ1-6; len: 14; CDR3aa: CASSSGVTNSPLHF
abundance: few; d_gene: NA; v_gene: TRBV2; j_gene: TRBJ2-4; len: 15; CDR3aa: CASSRREISENIQYF
abundance: NA; d_gene: NA; v_gene: TRBV5-1; j_gene: TRBJ2-3; len: 13; CDR3aa: CASSSTSTDTQYF
abundance: NA; d_gene: NA; v_gene: TRBV28; j_gene: TRBJ1-2; len: 10; CDR3aa: CASTTRQDCF
abundance: NA; d_gene: TRBD1; v_gene: TRBV6-1; j_gene: TRBJ1-4; len: 15; CDR3aa: CASSPRQGMGEKLFF
abundance: few; d_gene: NA; v_gene: TRBV5-4; j_gene: TRBJ2-1; len: 14; CDR3aa: CASSLGPGLDEQFF
abundance: NA; d_gene: TRBD1; v_gene: TRBV7-9; j_gene: TRBJ1-5; len: 14; CDR3aa: CASSFGTGYQPQHF
abundance: few; d_gene: NA; v_gene: TRBV5-1; j_gene: TRBJ2-7; len: 14; CDR3aa: CASTLEGESYEQYF
abundance: once; d_gene: TRBD1; v_gene: TRBV29-1; j_gene: TRBJ1-1; len: 14; CDR3aa: CSVIRGQGSTEAFF
abundance: NA; d_gene: TRBD2; v_gene: TRBV13; j_gene: TRBJ2-5; len: 14; CDR3aa: CASSLTSGKETQYF
abundance: NA; d_gene: NA; v_gene: TRBV28; j_gene: TRBJ2-7; len: 12; CDR3aa: CASSSPPRDGSF
abundance: NA; d_gene: NA; v_gene: TRBV28; j_gene: TRBJ1-2; len: 13; CDR3aa: CASSFGQSYGCTF
abundance: NA; d_gene: NA; v_gene: TRBV28; j_gene: TRBJ2-7; len: 12; CDR3aa: CASTTSRYEQYF
abundance: NA; d_gene: TRBD2; v_gene: TRBV4-1; j_gene: TRBJ2-7; len: 16; CDR3aa: CASSQDWASGSYEQYF
abundance: NA; d_gene: TRBD2; v_gene: TRBV5-1; j_gene: TRBJ2-7; len: 14; CDR3aa: CASSLRLADYEQYF
abundance: NA; d_gene: NA; v_gene: TRBV10-2; j_gene: TRBJ1-2; len: 15; CDR3aa: CASSEFEENPYGYTF
abundance: once; d_gene: TRBD2; v_gene: TRBV4-1; j_gene: TRBJ2-1; len: 17; CDR3aa: CASSRFGVFPGGNEQFF
abundance: NA; d_gene: NA; v_gene: TRBV27; j_gene: TRBJ1-2; len: 15; CDR3aa: CASSQRQETSYGYTF
abundance: NA; d_gene: NA; v_gene: TRBV5-6; j_gene: TRBJ2-7; len: 13; CDR3aa: CASSFRRAYEQYF
abundance: NA; d_gene: TRBD2; v_gene: TRBV28; j_gene: TRBJ2-1; len: 14; CDR3aa: CASRASGSTGEQFF
abundance: NA; d_gene: TRBD1; v_gene: TRBV4-3; j_gene: TRBJ1-2; len: 16; CDR3aa: CASSQDRQGRMYGYTF
abundance: NA; d_gene: NA; v_gene: TRBV6-5; j_gene: TRBJ1-1; len: 15; CDR3aa: CASSPLDRQRLEAFF
abundance: NA; d_gene: TRBD2; v_gene: TRBV7-7; j_gene: TRBJ2-3; len: 11; CDR3aa: CASGFGDTQYF
abundance: NA; d_gene: TRBD1; v_gene: TRBV2; j_gene: TRBJ1-2; len: 17; CDR3aa: CASSERLGDSRDYGYTF